The 10 T cell receptor beta chains below come from one sample, sequenced in a study of T cell clonotyping in hematopoietic cell transplantation. The data were produced by immunoSEQ multiplex PCR, yet TCRdb's version contains in-frame clones alone and is incomplete. The table has more than 10,000 clones, more than 90% seen once. Specimen: PBMCs, collected 100 days after allogeneic stem cell transplant. The receptor set was obtained from a female patient aged 50 to 60 who had an allogeneic stem cell transplant from an unrelated donor, so the T cells may come from the graft donor. Some clones in this sample may be carry-over from other donors' samples.

This rearrangement joins TRBV5-8 to TRBJ2-2; D remains ambiguous. V was cut by 4 bases and J by 2 bases, with 9 bases left in between. The germline V gene encodes CDR1 SGHTS and CDR2 YDEGEE. This CDR3 region has 14 residues. Written as DNA, the CDR3 is TGTGCCAGCAGCCGGACCGTTAACACCGGGGAGCTGTTTTTT. Translated: CASSRTVNTGELFF.

The chain links TRBV30 to TRBJ2-7, with TRBD1 matching 9 bases. V shed 2 bases, J shed 6 bases, and the junction held 5 bases outside the gene matches. Germline V gene data show CDR1 as GTSNPN and CDR2 as SVGIG (reference sequence). The CDR3 sequence is 13 residues long. This CDR3 reads CAWSPGQGSEQYF. In DNA, the CDR3 is TGTGCCTGGAGTCCGGGACAGGGCTCCGAGCAGTACTTC.

This chain joins TRBV29-1 and TRBJ2-6; no clear D gene. V was trimmed by 4 bases and J by 0 bases, leaving 4 bases between them. Germline CDR1 and CDR2: SQVTM and ANQGSEA. The CDR3 consists of 13 residues. The CDR3 is CSVGLSGANVLTF. CDR3 DNA sequence: TGCAGCGTTGGGCTCTCTGGGGCCAACGTCCTGACTTTC.

The CDR3 bases are TGTGCCAGTAGTACAGCCGGGACAGGGTGGGGTCAGCCCCAGCATTTT. It codes for CASSTAGTGWGQPQHF. The chain employs TRBV19 and TRBJ1-5; 9 bases line up with TRBD1. With V trimmed by 4 bases and J by 6 bases, 10 bases remained unmatched. This CDR3 is 16 amino acids long. Germline lookup yields CDR1 LNHDA and CDR2 SQIVND (reference sequence).

The V call is TRBV4-3, the J call TRBJ2-1; D is unresolved. The CDR3 has 14 amino acids. From germline, CDR1 is LGHNA and CDR2 YSLEER. Trimming cost V 0 bases and J 4 bases, with 7 bases left between them. CDR3 coding DNA: TGCGCCAGCAGCCAAGATGTGGGATACAATGAGCAGTTCTTC. This translates into CASSQDVGYNEQFF.

The chain couples TRBV20-1 to TRBJ1-1, with D possibly matching TRBD1 (5 bases). Trimming removed 3 bases at V and 5 bases at J, with 7 bases between. This CDR3 is 11 amino acids long. Germline CDR1 is DFQATT and CDR2 is SNEGSKA (reference sequence). In DNA form, the CDR3 reads TGCAGTGCTAGTAAGGGGACTGAAGCTTTCTTT. Translated, it gives CSASKGTEAFF.

The chain is built from TRBV29-1 and TRBJ1-4; maybe TRBD1 (6 bases). The V gene's germline CDR1 is SQVTM and CDR2 ANQGSEA. V lost 6 bases, J lost 8 bases, and 13 bases lay in between. This CDR3 has 12 residues. The CDR3 protein is CSVGEGEEKLFF. DNA for the CDR3: TGCAGCGTGGGGGAGGGGGAGGAAAAACTGTTTTTT.

This sequence joins TRBV29-1 and TRBJ2-3; D perhaps matches TRBD2 (5 bases). CDR1 is SQVTM and CDR2 is ANQGSEA in the germline V gene. Trimming pared 3 bases from V and 2 bases from J, leaving 12 bases between. The CDR3 is 14 residues long. Written as DNA, the CDR3 is TGCAGCGTTGAGAGGGAAGGGCCCACAGATACGCAGTATTTT. Amino acids: CSVEREGPTDTQYF.

V is TRBV4-1 and J is TRBJ2-3; the match to TRBD2 covers 9 bases. Losses at the gene ends were 3 bases for V and 6 bases for J; bases not matched to a gene: 10. CDR1 MGHRA and CDR2 YSYEKL come from the germline V gene. The CDR3 contains 16 residues. The CDR3 DNA follows: TGCGCCAGCAGCCAGGATGACTCGCGGGAGGGTGATACGCAGTATTTT. Encoded protein: CASSQDDSREGDTQYF.

The chain links TRBV7-2 to TRBJ1-4, with D unclear. Germline loops: CDR1 SGHTA, CDR2 FQGNSA. The V and J ends lost 5 bases and 0 bases respectively, with 13 bases between them. CDR3 length equals 16 residues. The CDR3 nucleotides read TGTGCCAGCAGCCCAAGAGGTCCAGCAACTAATGAAAAACTGTTTTTT. It specifies CASSPRGPATNEKLFF.